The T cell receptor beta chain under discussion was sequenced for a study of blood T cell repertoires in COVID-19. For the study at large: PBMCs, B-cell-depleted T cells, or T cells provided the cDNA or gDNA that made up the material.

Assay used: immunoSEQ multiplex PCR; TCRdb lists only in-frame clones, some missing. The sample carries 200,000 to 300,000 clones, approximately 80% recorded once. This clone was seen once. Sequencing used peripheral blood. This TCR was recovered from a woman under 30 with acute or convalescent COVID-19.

The CDR3 loop is CASSLGGGTNQPQHF. The CDR3 nucleotides read TGTGCCAGCAGCTTAGGCGGGGGAACCAATCAGCCCCAGCATTTT. The chain employs TRBV7-2 and TRBJ1-5, with D possibly TRBD1 on 5 matching bases. This CDR3 has 15 residues. Between the trimmed V and J ends, which lost 1 base and 3 bases, there was a span of 10 bases. Germline V gene data show CDR1 as SGHTA and CDR2 as FQGNSA.